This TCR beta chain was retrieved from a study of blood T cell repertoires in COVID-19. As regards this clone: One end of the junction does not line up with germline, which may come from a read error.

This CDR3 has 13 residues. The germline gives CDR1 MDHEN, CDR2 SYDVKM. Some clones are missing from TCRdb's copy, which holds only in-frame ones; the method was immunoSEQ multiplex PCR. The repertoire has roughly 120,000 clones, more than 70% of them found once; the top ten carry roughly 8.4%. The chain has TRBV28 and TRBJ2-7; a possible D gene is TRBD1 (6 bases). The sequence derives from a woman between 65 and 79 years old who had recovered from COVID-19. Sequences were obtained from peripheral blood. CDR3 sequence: CDGNRAHYYEQYF. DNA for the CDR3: TGCGACGGGAACAGGGCCCATTACTACGAGCAGTACTTC.